This TCR beta chain was profiled in a study of a mutant IDH1 vaccine in newly diagnosed glioma. Study summary: Visit V12 was at week 35; visit V13 was at week 47. Notes on the study in general: No link was apparently found between pseudoprogression and changes in top peripheral T cell clonotypes.

This CDR3 has 13 amino acids. Germline V gives CDR1 SEHNR, CDR2 FQNEAQ (reference sequence). The germline V and J ends were trimmed by 2 bases and 5 bases, with 10 bases remaining between them. Time point described: week 35, safety follow-up. Doses comprised 300 ug of mutant IDH1 20-mer peptide each, plus topical imiquimod. Those who donated had recent WHO grade 3 or 4 IDH1-mutant, ATRX-lost astrocytomas. Assay used: immunoSEQ multiplex PCR; TCRdb lists only in-frame clones, some missing. The sample contains 73,000 or so clones, roughly 83% of which appear only once. Points on this clone: Antigen specificity is unknown.

This receptor was obtained from a man between 18 and 29 years old with glioma. The source material was PBMCs, sampled from a glioma patient whose treatment included an IDH1 peptide vaccine. The V and J genes are TRBV7-9 and TRBJ2-7; maybe TRBD1 (5 bases). The CDR3 sequence: CASSLRWGDEQYF. As DNA, the CDR3 is TGTGCCAGCAGCTTAAGATGGGGCGACGAGCAGTACTTC.